This T cell receptor beta chain originates from a study of shared clonotypes between healthy human individuals. This CDR3 comprises 14 residues. Germline V lookup: CDR1 SGHRS, CDR2 YFSETQ. Trimming cost V 4 bases and J 5 bases; bases outside gene matches: 7. Findings and caveats of the study: The diversity represented, both genetic and in exposure history, was limited by few donors. Estimated richness values were generally larger in naive subsets than in memory subsets.

In the case of this clone: Its antigen is still unknown.

Over several immunoSEQ plates, each subset's genomic DNA was distributed in even portions. This table comes from immunoSEQ multiplex PCR, and its TCRdb copy is limited to in-frame clones, with some not included. The sample includes about 380,000 clones, approximately 96% of them seen just once. This chain connects TRBV5-1 to TRBJ2-7, with TRBD1 matching over 9 bases. The sample consisted of memory CD8+ T cells sorted from blood. Noted subset: CD45RO+ cells pooled with CCR7-negative TemRA cells. The receptor comes from a man aged 25 to 45 in good health. CDR3 sequence: CASSQGQGWDEQYF. In DNA, the CDR3 is TGCGCCAGCAGCCAGGGACAGGGTTGGGACGAGCAGTACTTC.